This T cell receptor beta chain was identified in a study of CD8 T cells in Susac syndrome. The CDR3 consists of 15 residues. V lost 7 bases, J lost 2 bases, and 18 bases lay in between. The V gene's germline CDR1 is SQVTM and CDR2 ANQGSEA. cDNA came from about 0.5 to 1 ug RNA primed by random hexamers. Each CDR3 protein gets one entry after TCRdb re-called the immunoSEQ multiplex PCR reads with MiXCR. The table has about 190,000 distinct CDR3 sequences, approximately 95% seen once. Sequencing of TCR beta, carried out with a high-throughput approach, was applied to CD8+ and CD4+ T cells from the blood. Negative isolation yielded the CD8+ and CD4+ T cells, while FACS enriched the TEMRA cells.

The chain uses TRBV29-1 and TRBJ1-5; the D is unclear. The receptor was isolated from a human donor with Susac syndrome. The sample consisted of CD4+ T cells from PBMCs. CDR3 in DNA: TGCAGCGCCCGTTTGTGGGTGGAGGGCAATCAGCCCCAGCATTTT. Its translation is CSARLWVEGNQPQHF.